A single sample is the source of the 17 T cell receptor beta chains below, sequenced in a study of T cells in Graves' hyperthyroidism and ophthalmopathy. TCR beta CDR3 regions were amplified from RNA. Initially, a first-round RT-PCR of the TCR CDR3 employed the HTBI primer set. A single record per CDR3 protein comes from TCRdb applying MiXCR to the multiplex PCR reads. The table shows 350,000 to 400,000 distinct CDR3 sequences, with 14% occurring only once. Sequencing was performed on blood. These receptor sequences come from a woman aged 55-75 years with Graves' hyperthyroidism.

This clonotype was counted at least ten times. This sequence joins TRBV27 and TRBJ2-5, with D perhaps TRBD1 (6 bases). Trimming removed 2 bases from V and 5 bases from J, with 12 bases in between. This CDR3 has 14 residues. Germline V gene lookup returns CDR1 MNHEY and CDR2 SMNVEV (reference sequence). CDR3 region: CASSLNRVGETQYF. For the CDR3, the DNA is TGTGCCAGCAGTTTAAACAGGGTAGGGGAGACCCAGTACTTC.

This clonotype was picked up many times. This chain uses TRBV20-1 with TRBJ2-5, with 8 bases lining up with TRBD2. With 4 bases clipped from V and 5 bases from J, the junction kept 6 bases outside the gene matches. The length of the CDR3 is 13 residues. In germline, CDR1 is DFQATT, CDR2 SNEGSKA (reference sequence). The CDR3 here is CSATPGGGETQYF. CDR3 nucleotide sequence: TGCAGTGCTACCCCGGGCGGGGGGGAGACCCAGTACTTC.

In this sample, this clonotype turned up a few times. V is TRBV27 and J is TRBJ2-3; no definite D call. The V and J ends lost 1 base and 2 bases respectively, with 7 bases between them. This CDR3 is 14 amino acids long. Germline-derived CDR1 and CDR2 are MNHEY and SMNVEV (reference sequence). The CDR3 spells CASSLYGNTDTQYF. CDR3 nucleotide sequence: TGTGCCAGCAGTTTATACGGTAACACAGATACGCAGTATTTT.

This clonotype showed up many times. CDR3 in amino acids: CASSPQGTNTEAFF. The CDR3 DNA sequence: TGTGCCAGCTCACCGCAGGGGACGAACACTGAAGCTTTCTTT. The J gene is TRBJ1-1, the V gene TRBV18, with TRBD1 as a possible D gene (6 bases). Trimming left V 3 bases short and J 1 base short, with 9 bases between. Germline V lookup: CDR1 KGHSH, CDR2 LQKENI. CDR3 length equals 14 residues.

This clonotype was observed many times. The CDR3 loop is CASSRTLAGGLYNEQFF. Here the CDR3 DNA reads TGTGCCAGCAGTCGAACCCTAGCGGGAGGGCTATACAATGAGCAGTTCTTC. V gene TRBV7-9 combines with J gene TRBJ2-1; TRBD2 aligns across 12 bases. The length of the CDR3 is 17 residues. V trimming: 6 bases; J trimming: 4 bases; junction bases outside the gene matches: 10. Germline values: CDR1 SEHNR, CDR2 FQNEAQ (reference sequence).

This clonotype was seen at least ten times. This chain links TRBV29-1 with TRBJ1-1, with D perhaps TRBD1 (5 bases). Deletions cut 4 bases from V and 1 base from J, with 13 bases between. This CDR3 contains 14 residues. The V gene's germline CDR1 is SQVTM and CDR2 ANQGSEA. CDR3 sequence reads: CSVGQGLGNTEAFF. In DNA, the CDR3 is TGCAGCGTTGGGCAGGGCCTGGGGAACACTGAAGCTTTCTTT.

The CDR3 reads CASSQATFSGNTIYF. The CDR3 DNA follows: TGTGCCAGCAGCCAAGCCACCTTCTCTGGAAACACCATATATTTT. The chain carries TRBV3-1 and TRBJ1-3; D is unclear. Per the germline V gene, CDR1 is LGHDT and CDR2 is YNNKEL (reference sequence). The CDR3 is made up of 15 amino acids. V shed 1 base and J shed 0 bases, with 7 bases lying between them.

CDR3 DNA sequence: TGTGCCAGTAGTAGAGAGGGAAGTATCGACTATGGCTACACCTTC. Its translation is CASSREGSIDYGYTF. The V gene is TRBV19, the J gene TRBJ1-2; D is unclear. Trimming took 4 bases from V and 3 from J, leaving 15 bases between them. The CDR3 consists of 15 residues. The germline V gene has CDR1 LNHDA and CDR2 SQIVND (reference sequence). Looking up the rest from reference TRBV19 and TRBJ1-2 gives the full variable domain: DGGITQSPKYLFRKEGQNVTLSCEQNLNHDAMYWYRQDPGQGLRLIYYSQIVNDFQKGDIAEGYSVSREKKESFPLTVTSAQKNPTAFYLCASSREGSIDYGYTFGSGTRLTVV.

This clonotype has at least ten counts. The chain links TRBV7-9 to TRBJ2-1; maybe TRBD1 (6 bases). Trimming took 1 base from V and 6 from J, leaving 10 bases between them. The CDR3 loop spans 14 amino acids. Germline V gene data show CDR1 as SEHNR and CDR2 as FQNEAQ (reference sequence). The CDR3 nucleotides are TGTGCCAGCAGCTTAGGACAGGTGGGCAATGAGCAGTTCTTC. Amino acid sequence: CASSLGQVGNEQFF.

On this clonotype: This sequence may be a read error, since a much larger clone differs from it by one base. The V and J genes are TRBV11-3 and TRBJ1-1; TRBD1 agrees at 8 bases. The CDR3 runs 13 residues. The V gene end was trimmed by 5 bases and the J gene end by 4 bases; junction bases not matched to a gene: 3. Looked up from germline, CDR1 is SGHNT and CDR2 is YENEEA. CDR3 bases: TGTGCCAGCAGCCGGACAGGGCCCACTGAAGCTTTCTTT. Translating it yields CASSRTGPTEAFF.

This clonotype was seen more than once but under ten times. The V call is TRBV20-1, the J call TRBJ2-1, with TRBD2 identical over 8 bases. Per germline, CDR1 DFQATT and CDR2 SNEGSKA (reference sequence). The CDR3 is 14 residues long. Trimming removed 5 bases from V and 7 bases from J; junction bases left unmatched: 10. The DNA of the CDR3 is TGCAGTGCTTCCACGGGACTAGGGGTTAATGAGCAGTTCTTC. Its protein is CSASTGLGVNEQFF.

This clonotype showed up just a few times. The V and J genes are TRBV4-1 and TRBJ1-5; a possible D gene is TRBD1 (5 bases). With 3 bases removed from V and 2 bases from J, the gap between germline ends came to 14 bases. This CDR3 contains 16 residues. Per germline, CDR1 MGHRA and CDR2 YSYEKL. For the CDR3, the DNA is TGCGCCAGCAGCCACGATAAAGGACATGGCAATCAGCCCCAGCATTTT. Its translation: CASSHDKGHGNQPQHF.

This clonotype has at least ten counts. The chain combines TRBV12-3 or TRBV12-4 with TRBJ2-7, with a possible D match to TRBD2 (6 bases). V was pared by 0 bases and J by 9 bases, with 21 bases between. This CDR3 comprises 16 residues. CDR3 residues: CASSLALGGAPHGQYF. CDR3 in DNA: TGTGCCAGCAGTTTAGCGCTCGGGGGAGCCCCCCATGGGCAGTACTTC.

Many counts were recorded for this clonotype. The rearrangement uses TRBV28 and TRBJ1-2; D is undetermined. Between the trimmed V and J ends, which lost 6 bases and 4 bases, there was a span of 6 bases. The CDR3 contains 11 residues. Germline assignment: CDR1 MDHEN and CDR2 SYDVKM. The CDR3 protein is CASRTSYGYTF. CDR3 in DNA: TGTGCCAGCAGGACCTCCTATGGCTACACCTTC.

The chain carries TRBV12-3 or TRBV12-4 and TRBJ1-1; 8 bases agree with TRBD1. The V segment lost 5 bases and the J segment 3 bases; nucleotides outside the gene matches: 8. The length of the CDR3 is 15 residues. This CDR3 reads CASSQQGGADTEAFF. The CDR3 nucleotides are TGTGCCAGCAGTCAACAGGGGGGTGCGGACACTGAAGCTTTCTTT.

This clonotype was seen ten or more times. The genes are TRBV12-5 and TRBJ2-3; 14 positions agree with TRBD2. CDR3 length equals 17 residues. J gave up 2 bases and V 6 bases, and 7 bases lay outside the gene matches. Looked up from germline, CDR1 is LGHNT and CDR2 is FRNRAP. The chain's CDR3 is CASGSTSGRAVTDTQYF. The CDR3 nucleotides are TGTGCTAGTGGCTCGACTAGCGGGAGGGCCGTCACAGATACGCAGTATTTT.

This clonotype has more than one count but fewer than ten. The V gene is TRBV30, the J gene TRBJ2-5, with D maybe TRBD2 (5 bases). The CDR3 extends over 12 amino acids. Trimming left V 7 bases short and J 5 bases short, with 14 bases between. Germline CDR1 GTSNPN, CDR2 SVGIG (reference sequence). CDR3 nucleotides: TGTGCCTCGGGGAACGATGGGGAGACCCAGTACTTC. It translates to CASGNDGETQYF.